This T cell receptor (beta chain) derives from a study of cytomegalovirus exposure and HLA in healthy donors. Study observations and caveats: Presence/absence analyses treated sequencing depth as roughly uniform across donors. HLA allele associations emerged for roughly 17,000 TCR beta sequences in a later analysis, at 0.05 false discovery rate. Analysis performed later showed TCR beta chains linked to HLA being more clonally expanded than equally common others.

PCR was performed using 60 Vbeta and 13 Jbeta primers. Generated by immunoSEQ multiplex PCR, the TCRdb table keeps only in-frame clones and is missing some. The sample shows 200,000 or so clones, approximately 78% of them seen only once. This CDR3 comprises 15 residues. CDR1 is SGHRS, CDR2 YFSETQ, per germline. Concerning this clone itself: Its antigen is unidentified. Relative to the germline gene, one junction end is altered; a read error may explain this.

Input material: PBMCs. The chain uses TRBV5-1 and TRBJ2-6; D may be TRBD1 (5 bases). This clonotype was obtained from a woman aged 50 to 65 in good health and CMV-seropositive. The CDR3 reads CASSLEGTGANGLTF. The CDR3 bases are TGCGCCAGCAGCTTGGAGGGTACTGGGGCCAACGGCCTGACTTTC.